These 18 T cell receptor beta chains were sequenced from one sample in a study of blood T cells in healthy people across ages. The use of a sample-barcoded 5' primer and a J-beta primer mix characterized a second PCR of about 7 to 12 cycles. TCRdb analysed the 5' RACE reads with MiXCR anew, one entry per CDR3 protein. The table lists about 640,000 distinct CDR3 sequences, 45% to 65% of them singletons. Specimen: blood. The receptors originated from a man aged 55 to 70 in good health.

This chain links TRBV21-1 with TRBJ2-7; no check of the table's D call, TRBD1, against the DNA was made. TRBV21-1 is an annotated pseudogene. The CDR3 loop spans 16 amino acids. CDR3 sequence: CASSLHDRSYSYEQYF. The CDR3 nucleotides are TGTGCCAGCAGCCTCCACGACAGGTCCTACTCCTACGAGCAGTACTTC.

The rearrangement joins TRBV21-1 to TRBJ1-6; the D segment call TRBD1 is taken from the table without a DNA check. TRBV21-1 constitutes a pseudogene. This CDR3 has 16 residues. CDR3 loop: CASSQDSTSYNSPLHF. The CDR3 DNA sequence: TGTGCCAGCAGCCAGGACAGTACCTCCTATAATTCACCCCTCCACTTT.

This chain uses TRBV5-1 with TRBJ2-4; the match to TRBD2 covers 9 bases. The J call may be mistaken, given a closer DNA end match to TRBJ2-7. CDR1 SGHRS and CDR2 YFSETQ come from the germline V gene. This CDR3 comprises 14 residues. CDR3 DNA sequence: TGCGCCAGCAGCTTGCGGACTAGCGTTTACGAGCAGTACTTC. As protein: CASSLRTSVYEQYF.

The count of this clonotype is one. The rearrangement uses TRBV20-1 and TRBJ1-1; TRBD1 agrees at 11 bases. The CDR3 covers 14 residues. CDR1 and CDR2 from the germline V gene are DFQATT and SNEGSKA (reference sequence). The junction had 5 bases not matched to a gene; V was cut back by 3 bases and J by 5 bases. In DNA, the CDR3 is TGCAGTGCTAGTGGGACAGGGGGGGCAACTGAAGCTTTCTTT. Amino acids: CSASGTGGATEAFF.

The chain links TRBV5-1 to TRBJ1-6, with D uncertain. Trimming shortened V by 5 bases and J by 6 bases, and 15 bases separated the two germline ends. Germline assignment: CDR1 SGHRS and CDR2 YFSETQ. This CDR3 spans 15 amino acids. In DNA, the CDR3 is TGCGCCAGCAGTCCTCAAATGTTACGTAATTCACCCCTCCACTTT. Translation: CASSPQMLRNSPLHF.

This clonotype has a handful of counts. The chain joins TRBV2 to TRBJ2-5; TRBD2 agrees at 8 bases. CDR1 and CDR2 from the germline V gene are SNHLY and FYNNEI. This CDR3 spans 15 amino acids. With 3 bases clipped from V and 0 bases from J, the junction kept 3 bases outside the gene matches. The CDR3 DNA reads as TGTGCCAGCAGTGAGACGCGGGGGGACCAAGAGACCCAGTACTTC. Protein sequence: CASSETRGDQETQYF.

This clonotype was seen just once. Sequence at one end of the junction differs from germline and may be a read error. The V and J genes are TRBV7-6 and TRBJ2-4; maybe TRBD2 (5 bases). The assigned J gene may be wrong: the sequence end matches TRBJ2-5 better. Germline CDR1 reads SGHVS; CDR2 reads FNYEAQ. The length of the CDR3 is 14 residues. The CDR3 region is CASSVAPSQETQYF. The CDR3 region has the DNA TGTGCCAGCAGCGTAGCGCCGTCACAAGAGACCCAGTACTTC.

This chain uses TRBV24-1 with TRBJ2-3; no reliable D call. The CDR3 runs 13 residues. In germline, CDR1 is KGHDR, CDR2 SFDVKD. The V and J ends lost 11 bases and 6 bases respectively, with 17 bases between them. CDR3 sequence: CASSILPSDTQYF. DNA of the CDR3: TGTGCCAGTAGTATCTTACCATCGGATACGCAGTATTTT.

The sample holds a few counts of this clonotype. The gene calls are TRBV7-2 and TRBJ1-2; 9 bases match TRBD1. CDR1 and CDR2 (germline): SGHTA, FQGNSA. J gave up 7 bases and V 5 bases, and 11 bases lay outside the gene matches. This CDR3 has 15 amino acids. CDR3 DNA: TGTGCCAGCAGCCCGCGGACAGGGGCGATCGGTGGCTACACCTTC. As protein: CASSPRTGAIGGYTF.

CDR3 protein: CASSGGRISTDTQYF. Written as DNA, the CDR3 is TGCGCCAGCAGCGGAGGACGGATTAGCACAGATACGCAGTATTTT. The rearrangement uses TRBV5-1 and TRBJ2-3, with D possibly being TRBD2 (5 bases). The CDR3 is 15 amino acids. Germline V gene sequence: CDR1 SGHRS, CDR2 YFSETQ. V shed 4 bases and J shed 0 bases, with 12 bases lying between them.

The CDR3: CASSLPAGGNEQFF. CDR3 in DNA: TGTGCCAGCAGTTTACCAGCGGGGGGGAATGAGCAGTTCTTC. The rearrangement joins TRBV28 to TRBJ2-1, with 10 bases fitting TRBD2. J gave up 7 bases and V 2 bases, and 2 bases lay outside the gene matches. Germline CDR1 reads MDHEN; CDR2 reads SYDVKM. The CDR3 spans 14 residues.

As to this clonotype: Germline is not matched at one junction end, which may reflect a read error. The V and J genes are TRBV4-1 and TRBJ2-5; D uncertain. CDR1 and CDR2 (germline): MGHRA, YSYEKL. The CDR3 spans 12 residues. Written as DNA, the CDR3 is TGCGCCAGCAGCCAAGATGAGGAGACCCGGTACTTC. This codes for CASSQDEETRYF.

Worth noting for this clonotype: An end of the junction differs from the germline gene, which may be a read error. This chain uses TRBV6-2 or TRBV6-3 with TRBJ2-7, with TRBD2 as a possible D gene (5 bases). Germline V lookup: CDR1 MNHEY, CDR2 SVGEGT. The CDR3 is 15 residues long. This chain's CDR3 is CTSTDLPGTTYEQYF. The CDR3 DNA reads TGTACCAGCACCGACCTCCCGGGAACCACCTACGAGCAGTACTTC.

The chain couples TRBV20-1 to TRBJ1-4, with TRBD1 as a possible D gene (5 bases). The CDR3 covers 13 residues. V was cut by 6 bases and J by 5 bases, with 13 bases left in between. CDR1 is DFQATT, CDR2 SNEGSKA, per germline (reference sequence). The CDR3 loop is CSAGTVANEKLFF. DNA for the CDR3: TGCAGTGCCGGGACGGTCGCCAATGAAAAACTGTTTTTT.

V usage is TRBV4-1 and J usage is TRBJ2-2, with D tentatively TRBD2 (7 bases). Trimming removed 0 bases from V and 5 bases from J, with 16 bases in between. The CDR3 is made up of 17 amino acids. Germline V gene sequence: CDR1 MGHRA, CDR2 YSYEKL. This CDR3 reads CASSQDRAGAGTGELFF. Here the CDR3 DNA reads TGCGCCAGCAGCCAAGATCGGGCGGGGGCGGGAACCGGGGAGCTGTTTTTT.

The CDR3, as DNA: TGCAGTGCTAGAGAGGCCCTATGGGGGCCCCAGCATTTT. Encoded protein: CSAREALWGPQHF. The gene calls are TRBV20-1 and TRBJ1-5; no reliable D call. The length of the CDR3 is 13 residues. The germline gives CDR1 DFQATT, CDR2 SNEGSKA (reference sequence). V gave up 0 bases and J gave up 9 bases, with 12 bases separating them.

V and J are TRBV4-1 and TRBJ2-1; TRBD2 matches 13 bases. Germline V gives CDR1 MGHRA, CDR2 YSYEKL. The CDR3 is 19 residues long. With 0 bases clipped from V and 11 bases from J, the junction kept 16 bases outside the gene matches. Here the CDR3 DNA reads TGCGCCAGCAGCCAAGATGGGGGAGGCGGACTAGCGGGGGCCCTGCAGCAGTTCTTC. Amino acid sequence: CASSQDGGGGLAGALQQFF.

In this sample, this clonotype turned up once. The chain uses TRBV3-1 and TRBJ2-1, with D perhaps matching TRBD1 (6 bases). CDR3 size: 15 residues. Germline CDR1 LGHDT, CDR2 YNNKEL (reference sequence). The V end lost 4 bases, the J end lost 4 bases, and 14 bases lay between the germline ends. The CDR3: CASSRGAGAYNEQFF. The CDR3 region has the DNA TGTGCCAGCAGCCGAGGCGCAGGGGCTTACAATGAGCAGTTCTTC.